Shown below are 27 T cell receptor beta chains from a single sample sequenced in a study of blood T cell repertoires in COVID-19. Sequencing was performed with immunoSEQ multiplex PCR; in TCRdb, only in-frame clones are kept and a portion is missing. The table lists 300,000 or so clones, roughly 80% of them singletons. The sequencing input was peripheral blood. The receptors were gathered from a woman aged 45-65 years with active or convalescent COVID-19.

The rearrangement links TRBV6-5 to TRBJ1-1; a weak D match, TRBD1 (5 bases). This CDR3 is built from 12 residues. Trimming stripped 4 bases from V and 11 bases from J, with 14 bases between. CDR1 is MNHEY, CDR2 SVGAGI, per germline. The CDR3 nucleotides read TGTGCCAGCAGTTCACCCGCGAAGGGGGCTTTCTTT. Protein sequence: CASSSPAKGAFF.

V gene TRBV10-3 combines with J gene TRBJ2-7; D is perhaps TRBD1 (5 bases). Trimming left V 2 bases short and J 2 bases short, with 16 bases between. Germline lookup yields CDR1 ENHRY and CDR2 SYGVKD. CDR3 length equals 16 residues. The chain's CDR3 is CAISEELWQGAYEQYF. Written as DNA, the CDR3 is TGTGCCATCAGTGAGGAACTGTGGCAGGGCGCCTACGAGCAGTACTTC.

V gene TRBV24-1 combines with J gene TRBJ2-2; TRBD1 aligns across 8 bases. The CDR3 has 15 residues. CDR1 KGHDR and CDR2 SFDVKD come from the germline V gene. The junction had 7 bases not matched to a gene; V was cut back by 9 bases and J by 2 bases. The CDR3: CATRSGTGNTGELFF. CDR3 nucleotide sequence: TGTGCCACCCGCTCTGGGACAGGCAACACCGGGGAGCTGTTTTTT.

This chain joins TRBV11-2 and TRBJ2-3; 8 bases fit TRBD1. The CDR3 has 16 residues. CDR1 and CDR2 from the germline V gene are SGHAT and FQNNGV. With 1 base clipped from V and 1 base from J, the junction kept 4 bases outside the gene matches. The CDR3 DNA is TGTGCCAGCAGCTTAGCTGACAGGGGCGGCACAGATACGCAGTATTTT. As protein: CASSLADRGGTDTQYF. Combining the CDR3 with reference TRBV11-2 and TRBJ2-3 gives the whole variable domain EAGVAQSPRYKIIEKRQSVAFWCNPISGHATLYWYQQILGQGPKLLIQFQNNGVVDDSQLPKDRFSAERLKGVDSTLKIQPAKLEDSAVYLCASSLADRGGTDTQYFGPGTRLTVL.

The CDR3 here is CASRFGGGQGDADTQYF. CDR3 in DNA: TGTGCCAGCAGGTTTGGAGGGGGGCAGGGGGACGCAGATACGCAGTATTTT. The V and J genes are TRBV28 and TRBJ2-3; D may be TRBD1 (7 bases). Germline V gives CDR1 MDHEN, CDR2 SYDVKM. Trimming cost V 6 bases and J 4 bases, with 23 bases left between them. The CDR3 loop spans 17 amino acids.

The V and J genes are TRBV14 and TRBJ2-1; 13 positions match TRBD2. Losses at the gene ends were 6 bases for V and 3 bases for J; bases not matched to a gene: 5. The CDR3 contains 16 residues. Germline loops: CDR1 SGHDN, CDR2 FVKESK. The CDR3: CASSRLAGGHYNEQFF. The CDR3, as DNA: TGTGCCAGCAGTCGACTAGCGGGAGGACACTACAATGAGCAGTTCTTC. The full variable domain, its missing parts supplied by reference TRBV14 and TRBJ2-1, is EAGVTQFPSHSVIEKGQTVTLRCDPISGHDNLYWYRRVMGKEIKFLLHFVKESKQDESGMPNNRFLAERTGGTYSTLKVQPAELEDSGVYFCASSRLAGGHYNEQFFGPGTRLTVL.

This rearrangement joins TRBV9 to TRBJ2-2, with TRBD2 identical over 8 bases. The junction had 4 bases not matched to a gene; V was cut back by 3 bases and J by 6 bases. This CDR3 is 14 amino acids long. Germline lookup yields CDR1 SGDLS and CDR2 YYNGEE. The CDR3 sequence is CASSAGGPAGELFF. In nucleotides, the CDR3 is TGTGCCAGCAGCGCGGGAGGGCCGGCCGGGGAGCTGTTTTTT.

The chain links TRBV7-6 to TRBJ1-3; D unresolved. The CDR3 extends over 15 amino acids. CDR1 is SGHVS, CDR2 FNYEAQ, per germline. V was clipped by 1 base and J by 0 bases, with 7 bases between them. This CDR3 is CASSLDSYSGNTIYF. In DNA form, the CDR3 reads TGTGCCAGCAGCTTAGACAGCTACTCTGGAAACACCATATATTTT. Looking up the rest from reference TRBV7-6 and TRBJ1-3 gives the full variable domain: GAGVSQSPRYKVTKRGQDVALRCDPISGHVSLYWYRQALGQGPEFLTYFNYEAQQDKSGLPNDRFSAERPEGSISTLTIQRTEQRDSAMYRCASSLDSYSGNTIYFGEGSWLTVV.

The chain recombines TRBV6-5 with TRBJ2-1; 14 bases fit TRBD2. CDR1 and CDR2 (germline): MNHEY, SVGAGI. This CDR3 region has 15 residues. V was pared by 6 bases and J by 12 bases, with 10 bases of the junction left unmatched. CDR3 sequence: CASSLNGLAGGRQFF. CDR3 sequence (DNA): TGTGCCAGCAGCTTAAACGGACTAGCGGGAGGTAGGCAGTTCTTC.

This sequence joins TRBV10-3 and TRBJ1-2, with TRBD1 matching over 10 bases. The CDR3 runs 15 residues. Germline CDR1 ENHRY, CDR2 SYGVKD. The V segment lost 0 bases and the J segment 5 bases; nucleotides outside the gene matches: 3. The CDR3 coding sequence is TGTGCCATCAGTGAGTCGGACAGGGGGGGATATGGCTACACCTTC. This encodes CAISESDRGGYGYTF.

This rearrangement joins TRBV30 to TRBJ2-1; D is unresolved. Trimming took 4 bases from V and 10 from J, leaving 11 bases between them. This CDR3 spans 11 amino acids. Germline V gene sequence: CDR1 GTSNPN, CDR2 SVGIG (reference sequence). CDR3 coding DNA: TGTGCCTGGACGATGGGCTCGGAGCAGTTCTTC. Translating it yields CAWTMGSEQFF.

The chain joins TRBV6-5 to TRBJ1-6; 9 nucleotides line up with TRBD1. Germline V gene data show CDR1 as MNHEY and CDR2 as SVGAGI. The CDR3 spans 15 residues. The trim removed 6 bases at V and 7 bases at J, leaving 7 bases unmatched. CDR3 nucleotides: TGTGCCAGCAGCCTCCCGGGACAGGGAAATTCACCCCTCCACTTT. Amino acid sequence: CASSLPGQGNSPLHF.

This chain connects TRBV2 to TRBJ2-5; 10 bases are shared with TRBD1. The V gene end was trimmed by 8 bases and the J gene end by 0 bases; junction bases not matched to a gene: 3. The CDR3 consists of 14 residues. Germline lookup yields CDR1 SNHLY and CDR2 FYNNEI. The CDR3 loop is CASSDRGNQETQYF. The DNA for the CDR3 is TGTGCCAGCTCGGACAGGGGGAACCAAGAGACCCAGTACTTC. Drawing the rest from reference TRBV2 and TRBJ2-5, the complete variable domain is EPEVTQTPSHQVTQMGQEVILRCVPISNHLYFYWYRQILGQKVEFLVSFYNNEISEKSEIFDDQFSVERPDGSNFTLKIRSTKLEDSAMYFCASSDRGNQETQYFGPGTRLLVL.

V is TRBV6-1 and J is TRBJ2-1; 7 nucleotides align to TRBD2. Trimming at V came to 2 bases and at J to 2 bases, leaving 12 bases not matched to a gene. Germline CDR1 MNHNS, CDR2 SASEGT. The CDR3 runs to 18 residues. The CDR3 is CASSEKLQSSGAYNEQFF. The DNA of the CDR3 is TGTGCCAGCAGTGAAAAACTCCAATCTAGCGGTGCCTACAATGAGCAGTTCTTC.

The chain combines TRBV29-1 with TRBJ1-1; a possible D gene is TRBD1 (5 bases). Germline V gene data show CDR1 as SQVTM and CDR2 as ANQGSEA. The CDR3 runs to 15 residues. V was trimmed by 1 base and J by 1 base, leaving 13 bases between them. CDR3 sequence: CSVEGRPGSNTEAFF. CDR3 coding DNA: TGCAGCGTTGAAGGTCGCCCAGGGTCGAACACTGAAGCTTTCTTT.

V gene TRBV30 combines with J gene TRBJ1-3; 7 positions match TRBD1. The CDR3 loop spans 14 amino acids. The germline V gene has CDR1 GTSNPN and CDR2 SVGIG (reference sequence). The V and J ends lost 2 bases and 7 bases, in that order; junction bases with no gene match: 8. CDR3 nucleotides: TGTGCCTGGAGTTTGACAGGGTTGTGGAACACCATATATTTT. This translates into CAWSLTGLWNTIYF.

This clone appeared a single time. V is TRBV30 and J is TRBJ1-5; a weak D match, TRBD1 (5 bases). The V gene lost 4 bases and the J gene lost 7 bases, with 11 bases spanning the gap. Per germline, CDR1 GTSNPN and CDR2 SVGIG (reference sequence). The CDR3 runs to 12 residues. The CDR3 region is CAWTDGGQPQHF. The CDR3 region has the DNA TGTGCCTGGACCGACGGGGGACAGCCCCAGCATTTT.

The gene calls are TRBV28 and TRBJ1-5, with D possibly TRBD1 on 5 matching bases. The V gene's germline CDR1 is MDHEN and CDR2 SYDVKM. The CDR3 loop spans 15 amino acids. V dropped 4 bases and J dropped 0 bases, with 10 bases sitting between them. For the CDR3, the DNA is TGTGCCAGCAGTTCCCCCACAGGTAGCAATCAGCCCCAGCATTTT. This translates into CASSSPTGSNQPQHF.

The CDR3 sequence is CASSPNRVSPLHF. The DNA for the CDR3 is TGTGCCAGCAGCCCGAACAGGGTTTCACCCCTCCACTTT. The chain employs TRBV7-6 and TRBJ1-6; a possible D gene is TRBD1 (6 bases). The V end was cut by 5 bases, the J end by 9 bases, with 11 bases between. Germline values: CDR1 SGHVS, CDR2 FNYEAQ. This CDR3 has 13 amino acids.

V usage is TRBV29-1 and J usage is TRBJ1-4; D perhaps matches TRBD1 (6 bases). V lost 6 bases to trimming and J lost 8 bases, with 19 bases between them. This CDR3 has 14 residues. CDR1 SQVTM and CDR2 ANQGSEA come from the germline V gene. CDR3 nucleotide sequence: TGCAGCGTGCAGGGACACCTTGTTGGGGAAAAACTGTTTTTT. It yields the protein CSVQGHLVGEKLFF.

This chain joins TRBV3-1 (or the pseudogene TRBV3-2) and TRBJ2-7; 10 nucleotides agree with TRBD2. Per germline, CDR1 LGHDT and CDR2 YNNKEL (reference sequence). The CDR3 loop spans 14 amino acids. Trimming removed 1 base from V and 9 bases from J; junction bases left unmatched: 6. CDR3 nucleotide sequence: TGTGCCAGCAGCCAAGGGCTAGCGGGAGTCACGCAGTACTTC. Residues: CASSQGLAGVTQYF.

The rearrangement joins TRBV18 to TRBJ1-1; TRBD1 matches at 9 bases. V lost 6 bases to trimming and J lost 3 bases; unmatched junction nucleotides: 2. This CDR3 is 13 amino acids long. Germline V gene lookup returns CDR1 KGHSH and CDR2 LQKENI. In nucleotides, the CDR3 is TGTGCCAGCTCTCGACAGGGGGACACTGAAGCTTTCTTT. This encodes CASSRQGDTEAFF.

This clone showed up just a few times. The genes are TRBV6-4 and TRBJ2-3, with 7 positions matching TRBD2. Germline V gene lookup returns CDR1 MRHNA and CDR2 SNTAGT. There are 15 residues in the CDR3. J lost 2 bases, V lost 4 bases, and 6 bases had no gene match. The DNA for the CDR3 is TGTGCCAGCAGTGCCGGACTAGGGGCCACAGATACGCAGTATTTT. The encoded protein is CASSAGLGATDTQYF.

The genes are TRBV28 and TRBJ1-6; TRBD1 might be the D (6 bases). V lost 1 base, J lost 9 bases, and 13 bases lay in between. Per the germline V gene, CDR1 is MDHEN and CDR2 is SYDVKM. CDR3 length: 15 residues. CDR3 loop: CASSLYGGLSSPLHF. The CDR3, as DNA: TGTGCCAGCAGTTTATACGGGGGGCTGAGTTCACCCCTCCACTTT.

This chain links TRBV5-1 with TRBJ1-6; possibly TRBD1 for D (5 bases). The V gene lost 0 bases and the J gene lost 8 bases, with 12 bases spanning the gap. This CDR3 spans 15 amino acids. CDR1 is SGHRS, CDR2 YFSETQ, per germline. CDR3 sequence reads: CASSLASRGDSPLHF. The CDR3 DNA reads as TGCGCCAGCAGCTTGGCCAGCCGGGGGGATTCACCCCTCCACTTT.

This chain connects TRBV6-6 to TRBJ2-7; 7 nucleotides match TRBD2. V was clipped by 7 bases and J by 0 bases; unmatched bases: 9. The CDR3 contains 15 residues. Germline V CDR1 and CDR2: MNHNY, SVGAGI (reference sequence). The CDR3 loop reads CASILAPTSSYEQYF. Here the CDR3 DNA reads TGTGCCAGCATACTAGCGCCCACTAGCTCCTACGAGCAGTACTTC.

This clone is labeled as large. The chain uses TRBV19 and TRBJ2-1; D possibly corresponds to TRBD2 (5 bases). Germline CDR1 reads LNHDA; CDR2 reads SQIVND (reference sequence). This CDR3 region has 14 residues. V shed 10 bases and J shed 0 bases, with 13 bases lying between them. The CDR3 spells CATWGEPSYNEQFF. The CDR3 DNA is TGTGCCACCTGGGGAGAGCCCTCCTACAATGAGCAGTTCTTC.